This T cell receptor beta chain was profiled in a study of T cell responses to AZD1222 COVID-19 vaccine. Findings and limits, study-wide: Clonal diversity may have been underestimated in mostly white British donors.

Regarding this clone: Its antigen is unidentified.

Only in-frame clones appear in the TCRdb table, and some are missing; sequencing was by immunoSEQ multiplex PCR. This sample has 93,000 or so clones, with roughly 91% found just once. The source was peripheral blood, collected on day 0 of AZD1222 vaccination. The clonotype comes from an adult in good health.

The CDR3 coding sequence is TGTGCCAGCGGACTAGCGGGAGGGAATACGCAGTATTTT. Translation gives CASGLAGGNTQYF. The rearrangement uses TRBV6-5 and TRBJ2-3; TRBD2 agrees at 15 bases. Trimming at V came to 8 bases and at J to 7 bases, leaving 1 base not matched to a gene. Germline V lookup: CDR1 MNHEY, CDR2 SVGAGI. The CDR3 has 13 amino acids.